Listed below are T cell receptor beta chains from one sample, sequenced in a study of T cell repertoires in cytomegalovirus infection. TCRdb re-called the reads with MiXCR, one entry per CDR3 protein. Of almost 500,000 distinct CDR3 sequences in the sample, approximately 11% were seen once. Specimen: PBMCs. These receptors were obtained from a human donor in good health (CMV status not recorded). Some clones in this sample may be carry-over from other donors' samples. CDR3s include the opening cysteine and the closing phenylalanine or tryptophan. A D gene is named only where the DNA matches it firmly. Size is omitted from some rows. Given values are once, few, many or a class for expanded clones.

clone_size d_call j_call v_call cdr3_aa cdr3_nt
many . TRBJ1-1 TRBV5-1 CASSFGQEAFF TGCGCCAGCAGCTTCGGACAGGAAGCTTTCTTT
many TRBD2 TRBJ2-5 TRBV20-1 CSAASGASQETQYF TGCAGTGCTGCTAGCGGTGCCTCTCAAGAGACCCAGTACTTC
many . TRBJ2-1 TRBV19 CASSTREFGQFF TGTGCCAGTAGTACCCGGGAGTTTGGGCAGTTCTTC
few . TRBJ1-1 TRBV5-5 CASSLQGLTEAFF TGTGCCAGCAGCTTGCAGGGGCTCACTGAAGCTTTCTTT
many . TRBJ1-3 TRBV9 CASSVGQDPGNTIYF TGTGCCAGCAGCGTAGGACAGGACCCTGGAAACACCATATATTTT
few . TRBJ2-7 TRBV5-1 CASSSGSNEQYF TGCGCCAGCAGCTCAGGGAGTAACGAGCAGTACTTC
few . TRBJ1-3 TRBV20-1 CSARSQVPGNTIYF TGCAGTGCTAGGTCACAGGTCCCTGGAAACACCATATATTTT
many TRBD1 TRBJ1-1 TRBV12-3/TRBV12-4 CASSQGGDTEAFF TGTGCCAGCAGTCAGGGGGGGGACACTGAAGCTTTCTTT
many TRBD2 TRBJ2-7 TRBV28 CASSLGGVQYF TGTGCCAGCAGTTTGGGGGGGGTGCAGTACTTC
. . TRBJ2-7 TRBV5-1 CASSDLRSSYEQYF TGCGCCAGCAGCGACCTCAGGAGCTCCTACGAGCAGTACTTC
many . TRBJ1-2 TRBV12-3/TRBV12-4 CASSSSPSYGYTF TGTGCCAGCAGTTCCAGTCCAAGTTATGGCTACACCTTC
many . TRBJ1-2 TRBV10-3 CAISEFQGYGYTF TGTGCCATCAGTGAGTTCCAGGGCTATGGCTACACCTTC
many . TRBJ1-5 TRBV28 CASSDTYNQPQHF TGTGCCAGCTCGGACACTTACAATCAGCCCCAGCATTTT
few TRBD2 TRBJ2-1 TRBV27 CASSYKGLAGGPSEQFF TGTGCCAGCAGTTACAAAGGACTAGCGGGAGGGCCGAGTGAGCAGTTCTTC
. . TRBJ1-4 TRBV20-1 CSASPGSSNEKLFF TGCAGTGCGAGCCCAGGGTCATCTAATGAAAAACTGTTTTTT
. . TRBJ2-3 TRBV19 CASRYGGDTQYF TGTGCCAGTCGCTACGGGGGAGATACGCAGTATTTT
many . TRBJ2-3 TRBV5-1 CASSLYTVGAADTQYF TGCGCCAGCAGCTTATATACAGTCGGAGCGGCAGATACGCAGTATTTT
many TRBD1 TRBJ1-6 TRBV7-2 CASSGQGNSPLHF TGTGCCAGCAGCGGACAGGGGAATTCACCCCTCCACTTT
many TRBD2 TRBJ2-1 TRBV4-2 CASSQEISGRGRDEQFF TGTGCCAGCAGCCAAGAGATTAGCGGGAGGGGAAGGGATGAGCAGTTCTTC
. . TRBJ1-1 TRBV29-1 CSVGKLLDTEAFF TGCAGCGTTGGAAAGTTACTGGATACTGAAGCTTTCTTT
many . TRBJ2-7 TRBV5-1 CASGSDRTNYEQYF TGCGCCAGCGGTTCAGACAGGACCAATTACGAGCAGTACTTC
few . TRBJ1-6 TRBV6-5 CASSSPTPFGSPLHF TGTGCCAGCAGTTCTCCGACCCCCTTTGGTTCACCCCTCCACTTT
few TRBD2 TRBJ2-7 TRBV4-2 CASSQGGASGAYEQYF TGTGCCAGCAGCCAAGGGGGGGCTAGCGGGGCCTACGAGCAGTACTTC
. . TRBJ1-2 TRBV12-5 CASGLWGAYGYTF TGTGCTAGTGGTTTGTGGGGGGCCTATGGCTACACCTTC
. TRBD1 TRBJ1-2 TRBV5-1 CASSLGGQGNYGYTF TGCGCCAGCAGCTTGGGAGGACAGGGGAACTATGGCTACACCTTC
many . TRBJ1-2 TRBV7-2 CASSLALAGLYGYTF TGTGCCAGCAGCTTAGCGCTGGCAGGACTGTATGGCTACACCTTC
few TRBD2 TRBJ2-7 TRBV5-4 CASSSLTSGRLYEQYF TGTGCCAGCAGCTCTCTTACTAGCGGGAGACTCTACGAGCAGTACTTC
many TRBD2 TRBJ2-2 TRBV2 CASSRNLAGTGELFF TGTGCCAGCAGCCGTAATCTAGCGGGCACCGGGGAGCTGTTTTTT
many TRBD2 TRBJ2-7 TRBV28 CASSPTRGREGGYEQYF TGTGCCAGCAGCCCCACCCGGGGAAGGGAGGGAGGCTACGAGCAGTACTTC
few TRBD2 TRBJ2-1 TRBV30 CAWSVGTNNNEQFF TGTGCCTGGAGTGTCGGGACTAACAACAATGAGCAGTTCTTC
few . TRBJ2-4 TRBV2 CASSEDSPEDIQYF TGTGCCAGCAGTGAAGACAGCCCAGAGGACATTCAGTACTTC
many . TRBJ2-2 TRBV7-7 CASSEGASNTGELFF TGTGCTAGCAGCGAAGGGGCCTCGAACACCGGGGAGCTGTTTTTT
. . TRBJ2-1 TRBV12-3/TRBV12-4 CATRTSSYNEQFF TGTGCCACCCGAACGAGCTCCTACAATGAGCAGTTCTTC
many . TRBJ1-2 TRBV6-5 CASSYSGSSDYGYTF TGTGCCAGCAGTTATTCGGGGAGCTCGGACTATGGCTACACCTTC
many . TRBJ2-1 TRBV7-2 CASSLNVRIYNEQFF TGTGCCAGCAGCTTAAATGTGCGGATCTACAATGAGCAGTTCTTC